Presented here are 26 T cell receptor beta chains from one specimen sequenced in a study of blood T cell repertoires in COVID-19. Sequencing used immunoSEQ multiplex PCR; TCRdb keeps in-frame clones, though not all of them. The table has some 500,000 clones, about 88% seen once. What was sequenced was peripheral blood. The receptors shown here come from a woman in her 50s with COVID-19, enrolled during active disease.

This chain joins TRBV27 and TRBJ1-5; TRBD1 aligns across 7 bases. CDR1 MNHEY and CDR2 SMNVEV come from the germline V gene (reference sequence). The V gene end was trimmed by 5 bases and the J gene end by 4 bases; junction bases not matched to a gene: 14. The CDR3 is made up of 17 amino acids. CDR3 region: CASSANRGEGINQPQHF. The CDR3 bases are TGTGCCAGCAGTGCCAACAGGGGAGAGGGGATAAATCAGCCCCAGCATTTT.

J is TRBJ2-2 and V is TRBV6-1, with 13 bases matching TRBD2. CDR3 length: 18 amino acids. The germline V gene encodes CDR1 MNHNS and CDR2 SASEGT. V shed 2 bases and J 2 bases; nucleotides not matched to a gene: 5. This CDR3 is CASSERGLAGINTGELFF. The CDR3 bases are TGTGCCAGCAGTGAAAGGGGACTAGCGGGGATTAACACCGGGGAGCTGTTTTTT.

With regard to this clone: Other DNA sequences from this sample encode an identical CDR3 as well. V usage is TRBV2 and J usage is TRBJ1-2; the match to TRBD1 covers 9 bases. Germline values: CDR1 SNHLY, CDR2 FYNNEI. The CDR3 sequence is 11 residues long. J gave up 6 bases and V 8 bases, and 1 base lay outside the gene matches. For the CDR3, the DNA is TGTGCCAGCCGGACAGGGGATGGCTACACCTTC. Protein: CASRTGDGYTF.

V and J are TRBV12-3 or TRBV12-4 and TRBJ1-1; D is unresolved. The CDR3 has 13 residues. V shed 6 bases and J shed 0 bases, with 8 bases lying between them. This CDR3 is CASSFTVNTEAFF. The CDR3 coding sequence is TGTGCCAGCAGCTTCACAGTGAACACTGAAGCTTTCTTT.

The chain joins TRBV3-1 (or the pseudogene TRBV3-2) to TRBJ2-1, with TRBD2 matching over 7 bases. Germline trimming cut 1 base from V and 6 bases from J; bases unmatched to any gene: 9. CDR1 is LGHDT, CDR2 YNNKEL, per germline (reference sequence). The CDR3 totals 16 residues. CDR3 loop: CASSQAAWTRGNEQFF. The CDR3 DNA sequence: TGTGCCAGCAGCCAAGCGGCCTGGACTAGGGGCAATGAGCAGTTCTTC.

The chain employs TRBV15 and TRBJ2-3; possibly TRBD2 for D (6 bases). This CDR3 comprises 14 residues. The germline CDR1 and CDR2 sequences are LNHNV and YYDKDF (reference sequence). The V end was cut by 3 bases, the J end by 0 bases, with 7 bases between. For the CDR3, the DNA is TGTGCCACCAGCAGCGGGAGTAGCACAGATACGCAGTATTTT. Translation: CATSSGSSTDTQYF.

The chain joins TRBV9 to TRBJ2-2; 8 bases are a match to TRBD1. J was trimmed by 1 base and V by 2 bases; bases with no gene match: 7. This CDR3 has 17 amino acids. In germline, CDR1 is SGDLS, CDR2 YYNGEE. DNA of the CDR3: TGTGCCAGCAGCGTTACACCGGGACAGGAGAACACCGGGGAGCTGTTTTTT. This sequence encodes CASSVTPGQENTGELFF. Looking up the rest from reference TRBV9 and TRBJ2-2 gives the full variable domain: DSGVTQTPKHLITATGQRVTLRCSPRSGDLSVYWYQQSLDQGLQFLIQYYNGEERAKGNILERFSAQQFPDLHSELNLSSLELGDSALYFCASSVTPGQENTGELFFGEGSRLTVL.

This clone was seen a handful of times. This chain connects TRBV9 to TRBJ2-2, with 10 nucleotides matching TRBD2. The germline V gene has CDR1 SGDLS and CDR2 YYNGEE. The CDR3 consists of 20 residues. The V and J ends lost 5 bases and 1 base, in that order; junction bases with no gene match: 17. The CDR3 region is CASSRTPGISGGKNTGELFF. The CDR3 bases are TGTGCCAGCAGTCGTACCCCCGGGATTAGCGGGGGGAAGAACACCGGGGAGCTGTTTTTT.

The rearrangement uses TRBV27 and TRBJ2-7; 10 positions agree with TRBD1. After removal of 3 bases from V and 6 bases from J, the junction contained 8 bases not matched to a gene. This CDR3 is built from 15 residues. Germline CDR1 MNHEY, CDR2 SMNVEV (reference sequence). The CDR3, as DNA: TGTGCCAGCAGTTTGACCGGGACAGGGGCTGCCGAGCAGTACTTC. It is translated as CASSLTGTGAAEQYF.

The chain joins TRBV12-3 or TRBV12-4 to TRBJ2-5, with D perhaps matching TRBD1 (5 bases). Trimming stripped 3 bases from V and 5 bases from J, with 10 bases between. The CDR3 has 13 amino acids. CDR3 nucleotides: TGTGCCAGCAGTTTTGGACAAATGGAGACCCAGTACTTC. Translation: CASSFGQMETQYF.

This chain links TRBV2 with TRBJ1-5; 8 bases map to TRBD1. This CDR3 contains 14 residues. CDR1 and CDR2 from the germline V gene are SNHLY and FYNNEI. Germline trimming cut 6 bases from V and 2 bases from J; bases unmatched to any gene: 3. CDR3 residues: CASRLQGGNQPQHF. For the CDR3, the DNA is TGTGCCAGCAGACTACAGGGGGGCAATCAGCCCCAGCATTTT. The full variable domain, in which reference TRBV2 and TRBJ1-5 provide the parts outside the CDR3, is EPEVTQTPSHQVTQMGQEVILRCVPISNHLYFYWYRQILGQKVEFLVSFYNNEISEKSEIFDDQFSVERPDGSNFTLKIRSTKLEDSAMYFCASRLQGGNQPQHFGDGTRLSIL.

This rearrangement joins TRBV5-1 to TRBJ2-2, with 7 bases identical to TRBD1. V dropped 0 bases and J dropped 6; count of bases not matched to a gene: 5. The germline gives CDR1 SGHRS, CDR2 YFSETQ. The CDR3 length is 15 residues. The CDR3 DNA follows: TGCGCCAGCAGCTTGGATGAGGGGGCCCCCGGGGAGCTGTTTTTT. It codes for CASSLDEGAPGELFF.

This clone occurred once. This chain joins TRBV15 and TRBJ2-6; TRBD1 agrees at 8 bases. Trimming took 5 bases from V and 2 from J; bases not matched to a gene: 8. The CDR3 has 17 residues. Germline V gives CDR1 LNHNV, CDR2 YYDKDF (reference sequence). The CDR3: CATSWRTGLAGANVLTF. Written as DNA, the CDR3 is TGTGCCACCAGCTGGAGGACAGGGCTGGCTGGGGCCAACGTCCTGACTTTC.

The rearrangement uses TRBV5-1 and TRBJ1-1, with D possibly TRBD1 on 6 matching bases. Trimming took 2 bases from V and 5 from J, leaving 13 bases between them. This CDR3 has 14 amino acids. Per germline, CDR1 SGHRS and CDR2 YFSETQ. The CDR3 DNA follows: TGCGCCAGCAGCTTAACCGGACAGAAGACTGAAGCTTTCTTT. Translating it yields CASSLTGQKTEAFF.

This rearrangement joins TRBV9 to TRBJ2-7, with 11 bases identical to TRBD1. The CDR3 has 15 amino acids. From germline, CDR1 is SGDLS and CDR2 YYNGEE. J was trimmed by 4 bases and V by 4 bases; bases with no gene match: 7. CDR3 region: CASSPGTGGAYEQYF. The CDR3 nucleotides read TGTGCCAGCAGCCCCGGGACAGGGGGAGCTTACGAGCAGTACTTC.

This rearrangement joins TRBV19 to TRBJ1-5, with 8 positions matching TRBD1. The V and J ends lost 1 base and 5 bases, in that order; junction bases with no gene match: 4. The CDR3 spans 15 residues. The germline V gene encodes CDR1 LNHDA and CDR2 SQIVND (reference sequence). DNA for the CDR3: TGTGCCAGTAGTATAGGACAGGGGCATCATCAGCCCCAGCATTTT. Its translation is CASSIGQGHHQPQHF.

The chain couples TRBV18 to TRBJ2-1, with 8 positions matching TRBD2. Germline values: CDR1 KGHSH, CDR2 LQKENI. Trimming took 6 bases from V and 7 from J; bases not matched to a gene: 11. The length of the CDR3 is 15 residues. DNA for the CDR3: TGTGCCAGCTCCCCCGCGGGGGGCCTTAGGAATGAGCAGTTCTTC. Translated: CASSPAGGLRNEQFF.

The chain recombines TRBV19 with TRBJ1-5; a possible D gene is TRBD1 (6 bases). With 10 bases removed from V and 0 bases from J, the gap between germline ends came to 13 bases. The germline gives CDR1 LNHDA, CDR2 SQIVND (reference sequence). This CDR3 has 14 residues. This chain's CDR3 is CAIGGGNSNQPQHF. CDR3 in DNA: TGTGCCATAGGGGGGGGAAATAGCAATCAGCCCCAGCATTTT.

The chain combines TRBV2 with TRBJ1-1; TRBD1 matches 7 bases. V lost 6 bases to trimming and J lost 6 bases; unmatched junction nucleotides: 16. The germline V gene encodes CDR1 SNHLY and CDR2 FYNNEI. This CDR3 has 16 amino acids. The CDR3 loop is CASRLEGTALKAEAFF. CDR3 DNA: TGTGCCAGCAGGTTAGAAGGGACAGCCCTTAAGGCTGAAGCTTTCTTT.

The chain joins TRBV5-4 to TRBJ1-2; 9 nucleotides align to TRBD1. Germline V gene data show CDR1 as SGHNT and CDR2 as YYREEE (reference sequence). CDR3 size: 15 residues. The ends lost 1 base at V and 8 bases at J; junction bases unmatched: 9. As DNA, the CDR3 is TGTGCCAGCAGCTTGAATCGACAGGGGGAGGTGGGCTACACCTTC. It is translated as CASSLNRQGEVGYTF.

The chain combines TRBV9 with TRBJ2-1; 14 positions match TRBD2. Trimming removed 0 bases from V and 15 bases from J; junction bases left unmatched: 5. Germline values: CDR1 SGDLS, CDR2 YYNGEE. The CDR3 sequence is 14 residues long. For the CDR3, the DNA is TGTGCCAGCAGCGTAGCGACTAGCGGGGGGGGTCTGTTCTTC. Translation: CASSVATSGGGLFF.

For this clone: In the same sample, other DNA sequences code for this CDR3. The chain carries TRBV9 and TRBJ2-1; TRBD2 agrees at 8 bases. The V gene's germline CDR1 is SGDLS and CDR2 YYNGEE. The CDR3 length is 15 residues. Trimming took 0 bases from V and 6 from J; bases not matched to a gene: 5. The CDR3 DNA reads TGTGCCAGCAGCGTAGGAACTAGCGGAGGCAATGAGCAGTTCTTC. Its translation: CASSVGTSGGNEQFF.

The V call is TRBV7-8, the J call TRBJ1-1; 7 bases line up with TRBD1. The CDR3 is 15 amino acids. CDR1 and CDR2 (germline): SGHVS, FQNEAQ. With V trimmed by 5 bases and J by 2 bases, 8 bases remained unmatched. CDR3 sequence: CASSAQGKINTEAFF. The CDR3 coding sequence is TGTGCCAGCAGCGCACAGGGGAAGATCAACACTGAAGCTTTCTTT.

The gene calls are TRBV9 and TRBJ2-6, with D tentatively TRBD1 (7 bases). Trimming took 2 bases from V and 0 from J, leaving 12 bases between them. The germline CDR1 and CDR2 sequences are SGDLS and YYNGEE. This CDR3 contains 17 residues. The CDR3 sequence is CASSVRQGGSGANVLTF. Written as DNA, the CDR3 is TGTGCCAGCAGCGTCCGACAGGGAGGCTCTGGGGCCAACGTCCTGACTTTC.

The chain links TRBV30 to TRBJ1-1, with D tentatively TRBD1 (6 bases). Per germline, CDR1 GTSNPN and CDR2 SVGIG (reference sequence). CDR3 length equals 14 residues. The V end lost 5 bases, the J end lost 3 bases, and 16 bases lay between the germline ends. The CDR3 DNA reads as TGTGCCTGGGGGATAGGGGGAATGTACACTGAAGCTTTCTTT. As protein: CAWGIGGMYTEAFF.

CDR3 loop: CASSIGGLAGVDTQYF. CDR3 DNA sequence: TGTGCCAGTAGTATAGGCGGCCTAGCGGGGGTCGATACGCAGTATTTT. V is TRBV19 and J is TRBJ2-3; TRBD2 matches 10 bases. This CDR3 has 16 amino acids. With V trimmed by 1 base and J by 6 bases, 7 bases remained unmatched. Per the germline V gene, CDR1 is LNHDA and CDR2 is SQIVND (reference sequence).